The 11 T cell receptor beta chains listed next were all sequenced from one sample in a study of cytomegalovirus exposure and HLA in healthy donors. PCR was performed using 60 Vbeta and 13 Jbeta primers. Sequencing used immunoSEQ multiplex PCR; TCRdb keeps in-frame clones, though not all of them. The repertoire includes roughly 120,000 clones, 15% of them detected once, and about 1.9% sits in the top ten. Sequencing was carried out using PBMCs. The receptor set was obtained from a woman aged 18-35 years in good health and CMV-seronegative.

This clone was counted a few times. The gene calls are TRBV7-9 and TRBJ2-7, with D tentatively TRBD1 (5 bases). CDR1 is SEHNR and CDR2 is FQNEAQ in the germline V gene (reference sequence). V shed 11 bases and J shed 0 bases, with 11 bases lying between them. The CDR3 loop spans 12 amino acids. Written as DNA, the CDR3 is TGTGCCGTCCACAGGACCTCCTACGAGCAGTACTTC. This encodes CAVHRTSYEQYF.

The J gene is TRBJ2-2, the V gene TRBV6-5; possibly TRBD1 for D (5 bases). Germline CDR1 is MNHEY and CDR2 is SVGAGI. The length of the CDR3 is 14 residues. Trimming removed 6 bases from V and 5 bases from J, with 13 bases in between. The CDR3 protein is CASSRQFKTGELFF. The DNA for the CDR3 is TGTGCCAGCAGCCGACAGTTCAAGACCGGGGAGCTGTTTTTT.

CDR3: CASSLSANYGYTF. DNA for the CDR3: TGTGCCAGCAGTTTATCCGCTAACTATGGCTACACCTTC. The V gene is TRBV25-1, the J gene TRBJ1-2, with D uncertain. The CDR3 runs 13 residues. The V end was cut by 5 bases, the J end by 0 bases, with 7 bases between. Germline CDR1 and CDR2: MGHDK and SYGVNS.

The rearrangement joins TRBV6-5 to TRBJ2-7, with D perhaps matching TRBD2 (5 bases). Trimming removed 6 bases at V and 1 base at J, with 16 bases between. The CDR3 runs 15 residues. Germline lookup yields CDR1 MNHEY and CDR2 SVGAGI. The CDR3 nucleotides read TGTGCCAGCAGACCACTAGGAACCCTATCCTACGAGCAGTACTTC. It yields the protein CASRPLGTLSYEQYF.

This clone has only a few counts. This sequence joins TRBV28 and TRBJ1-4, with D possibly matching TRBD1 (5 bases). CDR3 length: 12 residues. V was shortened by 6 bases and J by 7 bases, with 9 bases between the two germline ends. Germline lookup yields CDR1 MDHEN and CDR2 SYDVKM. The CDR3 region is CASRQASEKLFF. The DNA for the CDR3 is TGTGCCAGCAGACAGGCTAGTGAAAAACTGTTTTTT.

This chain joins TRBV2 and TRBJ2-1; 7 bases fit TRBD2. The CDR3 is made up of 14 amino acids. The germline V gene encodes CDR1 SNHLY and CDR2 FYNNEI. J was trimmed by 6 bases and V by 2 bases; bases with no gene match: 4. This chain's CDR3 is CASSELAEGNEQFF. Written as DNA, the CDR3 is TGTGCCAGCAGTGAACTAGCGGAAGGCAATGAGCAGTTCTTC.

V is TRBV5-1 and J is TRBJ2-7, with D possibly TRBD1 on 6 matching bases. Germline-derived CDR1 and CDR2 are SGHRS and YFSETQ. The germline V and J ends were trimmed by 5 bases and 5 bases, with 11 bases remaining between them. This CDR3 spans 12 amino acids. CDR3 nucleotides: TGCGCCAGCAGACCGGACAGCGACGAGCAGTACTTC. This translates into CASRPDSDEQYF. The whole variable domain, remainder taken from reference TRBV5-1 and TRBJ2-7, is KAGVTQTPRYLIKTRGQQVTLSCSPISGHRSVSWYQQTPGQGLQFLFEYFSETQRNKGNFPGRFSGRQFSNSRSEMNVSTLELGDSALYLCASRPDSDEQYFGPGTRLTVT.

The chain couples TRBV29-1 to TRBJ1-2; D possibly corresponds to TRBD1 (5 bases). This CDR3 has 16 residues. V was shortened by 5 bases and J by 3 bases, with 22 bases between the two germline ends. From germline, CDR1 is SQVTM and CDR2 ANQGSEA. Here the CDR3 DNA reads TGCAGCGTTTATGGTCGACGGGGGTCCGCTGACTATGGCTACACCTTC. This gives the protein CSVYGRRGSADYGYTF.

In its sample, this clone was seen a few times. This chain joins TRBV5-4 and TRBJ1-2, with TRBD1 matching 7 bases. The V and J ends lost 4 bases and 13 bases, in that order; junction bases with no gene match: 13. CDR1 is SGHNT and CDR2 is YYREEE in the germline V gene (reference sequence). The CDR3 is made up of 13 amino acids. The CDR3 is CASSLRQGRESTF. The CDR3, as DNA: TGTGCCAGCAGCCTAAGACAGGGTCGGGAGAGCACCTTC.

The chain is built from TRBV29-1 and TRBJ1-1; D remains unclear. Per germline, CDR1 SQVTM and CDR2 ANQGSEA. The germline V and J ends were trimmed by 1 base and 1 base, with 4 bases remaining between them. The CDR3 consists of 12 residues. CDR3 nucleotides: TGCAGCGTTGAAGGCGGGAACACTGAAGCTTTCTTT. Encoded protein: CSVEGGNTEAFF.

This clone showed up just a few times. J is TRBJ2-5 and V is TRBV6-6, with D possibly TRBD1 on 5 matching bases. Germline CDR1 is MNHNY and CDR2 is SVGAGI (reference sequence). The V gene lost 9 bases and the J gene lost 0 bases, with 11 bases spanning the gap. The CDR3 is made up of 13 amino acids. The CDR3 loop reads CASWGPYQETQYF. The CDR3 nucleotides read TGTGCCAGTTGGGGCCCATACCAAGAGACCCAGTACTTC.